This T cell receptor beta chain was identified in a study of blood T cell repertoires in COVID-19. In the study overall: In each case, the material was cDNA or gDNA derived from T cells, B-cell-depleted T cells, or PBMCs.

Authors' data handling: It was from reference gene primer amplification that nucleated cell counts were estimated. Sequencing was performed with immunoSEQ multiplex PCR; in TCRdb, only in-frame clones are kept and a portion is missing. That table furnishes V, J and clone size, whereas the DNA furnished D and trimming. The table has 250,000 or so clones, over 70% seen once; the top ten hold 3% to 3.5%. Sequenced: peripheral blood. The TCR was taken from an elderly woman with acute or convalescent COVID-19.

In DNA, the CDR3 is TGCGCCAGCAGCTTGGGAATTGACAGGGATTCACCCCTCCACTTT. It is translated as CASSLGIDRDSPLHF. The gene calls are TRBV5-1 and TRBJ1-6, with TRBD1 matching over 7 bases. Unmatched junction bases numbered 5, after V lost 0 bases and J lost 8 bases. The CDR3 loop spans 15 amino acids. Germline V gene data show CDR1 as SGHRS and CDR2 as YFSETQ.